This TCR beta chain was captured in a study of breast tumors, draining lymph nodes, adjacent tissues. One entry per CDR3 protein, called by TCRdb with MiXCR from the multiplex PCR reads. The sample records 85,000 to 130,000 distinct CDR3 sequences, about 31% being singletons. Breast cancer patients provided tissue from their axillary draining lymph nodes. This sequence was found in a female donor with breast cancer. Some clones in this sample may be carry-over from other donors' samples. The source material was axillary lymph node tissue.

CDR3: CASSPSGVETQYF. CDR3 in DNA: TGCGCCAGCAGCCCAAGCGGGGTAGAGACCCAGTACTTC. The rearrangement joins TRBV5-1 to TRBJ2-5; 7 bases are shared with TRBD2. The CDR3 is 13 residues long. The V gene's germline CDR1 is SGHRS and CDR2 YFSETQ. Trimming cost V 4 bases and J 4 bases; bases outside gene matches: 4.